These 27 T cell receptor beta chains share one sample of origin, sequenced in a study of spatial heterogeneity in lung cancer. Time point denoted: sample taken at primary tumor resection. Unsorted samples of tumor, nontumor lung or frozen PBMC had their whole RNA sequenced. One entry per CDR3 protein, called by TCRdb with MiXCR from the 5' RACE reads. The sample shows over 6,500 distinct CDR3 sequences, around 5% of them seen only once. The input for sequencing was normal lung tissue next to the tumor, taken at surgery. All receptors come from a female donor with early-stage non-small cell lung cancer.

A word on this clonotype: This beta chain was picked up by a library intended for alpha chains and is off target, so its count carries little meaning. The gene calls are TRBV5-1 and TRBJ1-1, with 8 bases matching TRBD1. Germline-derived CDR1 and CDR2 are SGHRS and YFSETQ. V shed 4 bases and J 5 bases; nucleotides not matched to a gene: 4. The CDR3 is made up of 13 amino acids. CDR3 sequence reads: CASSQGAKTEAFF. DNA of the CDR3: TGCGCCAGCAGCCAGGGGGCGAAAACTGAAGCTTTCTTT.

This clonotype is medium-sized. This beta chain turned up in a library designed for alpha chains; as an off-target read, its abundance says little. The gene calls are TRBV7-8 and TRBJ2-7; D might be TRBD2 (5 bases). Germline V gene sequence: CDR1 SGHVS, CDR2 FQNEAQ. The CDR3 length is 14 residues. The V gene lost 1 base and the J gene lost 2 bases, with 9 bases spanning the gap. The CDR3 sequence is CASSLVEGPYEQYF. CDR3 sequence (DNA): TGTGCCAGCAGCTTAGTTGAGGGTCCCTACGAGCAGTACTTC.

A remark on this clonotype: As an off-target read in a library built for alpha chains, this beta chain has a frequency of little significance. The chain has TRBV25-1 and TRBJ2-1; TRBD2 is a possible D gene (5 bases). The CDR3 length is 15 residues. Per the germline V gene, CDR1 is MGHDK and CDR2 is SYGVNS. The V end was cut by 1 base, the J end by 2 bases, with 9 bases between. The CDR3 DNA sequence: TGTGCCAGCAGTGAATTTGACGGGGCCTACAATGAGCAGTTCTTC. Residues: CASSEFDGAYNEQFF.

In regard to this clonotype: A library prepared for alpha chains yielded this beta chain as an off-target read; its size is of little meaning. The chain's CDR3 is CASSIEAGGFTGELFF. The CDR3 DNA reads TGCGCCAGCAGCATCGAAGCGGGAGGGTTCACCGGGGAGCTGTTTTTT. The V call is TRBV5-1, the J call TRBJ2-2; 10 bases align to TRBD2. CDR1 and CDR2 from the germline V gene are SGHRS and YFSETQ. The CDR3 is 16 amino acids. V was clipped by 4 bases and J by 4 bases; unmatched bases: 7.

This clonotype appeared many times. This beta chain is an off-target read within a library intended for alpha chains, so its frequency means little. The chain carries TRBV30 and TRBJ1-1; no firm D call. The germline gives CDR1 GTSNPN, CDR2 SVGIG (reference sequence). V dropped 8 bases and J dropped 7 bases, with 11 bases sitting between them. The CDR3 sequence is 10 residues long. The CDR3 bases are TGTGCCCTAAGTCAGGTTGAAGCTTTCTTT. Its translation is CALSQVEAFF.

This clonotype was picked up many times. The library was prepared for alpha chains; this beta chain is a stray read, so its frequency means little. This sequence joins TRBV29-1 and TRBJ1-1; TRBD1 might be the D (6 bases). The length of the CDR3 is 14 residues. CDR1 and CDR2 (germline): SQVTM, ANQGSEA. V lost 5 bases, J lost 7 bases, and 20 bases lay in between. The CDR3 reads CSVFPIRGTGEAFF. The DNA of the CDR3 is TGCAGCGTTTTCCCCATCAGGGGTACGGGTGAAGCTTTCTTT.

To note about this clonotype: This beta chain is an off-target read within a library intended for alpha chains, so its frequency means little. The J gene is TRBJ2-5, the V gene TRBV5-1; 10 positions match TRBD2. Unmatched junction bases numbered 1, after V lost 0 bases and J lost 2 bases. CDR1 and CDR2 (germline): SGHRS, YFSETQ. This CDR3 contains 15 residues. CDR3 sequence (DNA): TGCGCCAGCAGCTTGGTACTAGCGGGACAAGAGACCCAGTACTTC. Translated, it gives CASSLVLAGQETQYF.

A few counts support this clonotype. This beta chain is an off-target read within a library intended for alpha chains, so its frequency means little. This chain links TRBV18 with TRBJ2-3, with TRBD2 matching 10 bases. After removal of 0 bases from V and 2 bases from J, the junction contained 11 bases not matched to a gene. This CDR3 has 19 amino acids. Germline loops: CDR1 KGHSH, CDR2 LQKENI. The CDR3 region is CASSPPGLAAELPTDTQYF. CDR3 bases: TGTGCCAGCTCACCACCAGGACTAGCGGCGGAGTTACCCACAGATACGCAGTATTTT.

This clonotype occurred many times. The library was built for alpha chains, so this beta chain is an off-target read and its size means little. The chain has TRBV2 and TRBJ2-1, with 11 bases identical to TRBD1. With 6 bases clipped from V and 2 bases from J, the junction kept 3 bases outside the gene matches. CDR3 length: 15 amino acids. CDR1 is SNHLY and CDR2 is FYNNEI in the germline V gene. The CDR3 reads CASRGTGGTYNEQFF. CDR3 DNA: TGTGCCAGCAGAGGGACAGGGGGGACCTACAATGAGCAGTTCTTC.

The sample holds many counts of this clonotype. This beta chain slipped into a library made for alpha chains as a stray read, so its size is not meaningful. The V call is TRBV20-1, the J call TRBJ2-7, with 7 bases identical to TRBD1. The CDR3 has 14 residues. Losses at the gene ends were 5 bases for V and 8 bases for J; bases not matched to a gene: 15. CDR1 DFQATT and CDR2 SNEGSKA come from the germline V gene (reference sequence). The CDR3 here is CSARNPGQPDKQYF. The CDR3 region has the DNA TGCAGTGCTCGTAATCCGGGACAGCCAGACAAGCAGTACTTC.

By sample share, this clonotype is medium-sized. The size of this beta chain means little, since it is a stray read in a library made for alpha chains. The chain is built from TRBV6-4 and TRBJ2-2; no definite D call. This CDR3 region has 13 residues. Between the trimmed V and J ends, which lost 4 bases and 6 bases, there was a span of 9 bases. Germline V lookup: CDR1 MRHNA, CDR2 SNTAGT. CDR3 protein: CASSAQAPGELFF. The CDR3, as DNA: TGTGCCAGCAGTGCACAAGCGCCCGGGGAGCTGTTTTTT.

By its share, this clonotype is medium-sized. Because the library targeted alpha chains, this beta chain is an off-target read whose size means little. V gene TRBV5-1 combines with J gene TRBJ2-1; 8 bases align to TRBD2. Germline V gene data show CDR1 as SGHRS and CDR2 as YFSETQ. V shed 2 bases and J 4 bases; nucleotides not matched to a gene: 2. The CDR3 totals 14 residues. The CDR3: CASSFASGYNEQFF. DNA for the CDR3: TGCGCCAGCAGCTTCGCTAGCGGGTACAATGAGCAGTTCTTC. Looking up the rest from reference TRBV5-1 and TRBJ2-1 gives the full variable domain: KAGVTQTPRYLIKTRGQQVTLSCSPISGHRSVSWYQQTPGQGLQFLFEYFSETQRNKGNFPGRFSGRQFSNSRSEMNVSTLELGDSALYLCASSFASGYNEQFFGPGTRLTVL.

Within the sample, this clonotype is medium-sized. The library was prepared for alpha chains; this beta chain is a stray read, so its frequency means little. This chain uses TRBV3-1 with TRBJ2-7, with TRBD2 identical over 14 bases. The CDR3 consists of 15 residues. V was clipped by 4 bases and J by 5 bases; unmatched bases: 4. Germline V gene data show CDR1 as LGHDT and CDR2 as YNNKEL (reference sequence). The DNA of the CDR3 is TGTGCCAGCAGCCGGACTAGCGGGAGGCGGGACGAGCAGTACTTC. Translated, it gives CASSRTSGRRDEQYF.

This clonotype has more than one count but fewer than ten. Since it is a stray read in a library aimed at alpha chains, this beta chain has a size that is not meaningful. The V gene is TRBV6-2 or TRBV6-3, the J gene TRBJ1-5, with D maybe TRBD1 (6 bases). CDR3 length: 16 residues. Trimming took off 2 bases at V and 2 bases at J, with 13 bases between the two ends. Germline-derived CDR1 and CDR2 are MNHEY and SVGEGT. CDR3 DNA: TGTGCCAGCAGTTACGGACAGCTCCGGGGCAATCAGCCCCAGCATTTT. Translating gives CASSYGQLRGNQPQHF.

The table lists this clonotype with a few counts. Because this beta chain is a stray read in a library intended to capture alpha chains, its abundance should not be given much weight. The chain joins TRBV19 to TRBJ2-2, with D possibly matching TRBD2 (6 bases). The CDR3 is 15 residues long. V lost 3 bases, J lost 0 bases, and 8 bases lay in between. Looked up from germline, CDR1 is LNHDA and CDR2 is SQIVND (reference sequence). In nucleotides, the CDR3 is TGTGCCAGTAGTATCTGGGGGGCGAACACCGGGGAGCTGTTTTTT. Its translation is CASSIWGANTGELFF.

On this clonotype: Being off target in a library aimed at alpha chains, this beta chain has a size of little meaning. V usage is TRBV10-2 and J usage is TRBJ2-3; 9 positions match TRBD1. V lost 8 bases, J lost 6 bases, and 3 bases stayed unmatched. Germline lookup yields CDR1 WSHSY and CDR2 SAAADI. This CDR3 has 12 residues. CDR3 residues: CASGGQGDTQYF. Written as DNA, the CDR3 is TGCGCCAGCGGAGGACAGGGGGATACGCAGTATTTT.

Sample share makes this clonotype medium-sized. For a library built for alpha chains, this beta chain is a stray read; little rests on its size. The V gene is TRBV29-1, the J gene TRBJ2-5; D is ambiguous. CDR3 size: 11 residues. With 7 bases removed from V and 0 bases from J, the gap between germline ends came to 6 bases. The V gene's germline CDR1 is SQVTM and CDR2 ANQGSEA. The CDR3 nucleotides read TGCAGCGCCCCGTACCAAGAGACCCAGTACTTC. Its translation: CSAPYQETQYF.

This clonotype came up many times. Since it is a stray read in a library aimed at alpha chains, this beta chain has a size that is not meaningful. This sequence joins TRBV7-9 and TRBJ2-7; unclear D gene. Germline CDR1 and CDR2: SEHNR and FQNEAQ (reference sequence). This CDR3 is 11 amino acids long. V was shortened by 1 base and J by 7 bases, with 5 bases between the two germline ends. The CDR3 DNA reads as TGTGCCAGCAGCTTAGAGTGGGAGCAGTACTTC. Encoded protein: CASSLEWEQYF.

This clonotype was picked up many times. This beta chain is an off-target read within a library intended for alpha chains, so its frequency means little. This chain joins TRBV4-2 and TRBJ2-7; 8 nucleotides agree with TRBD2. From germline, CDR1 is LGHNA and CDR2 YNFKEQ. V shed 2 bases, J shed 2 bases, and the junction held 8 bases outside the gene matches. CDR3 size: 16 residues. The CDR3 reads CASSQNGLAEPYEQYF. Here the CDR3 DNA reads TGTGCCAGCAGCCAAAACGGACTAGCAGAGCCCTACGAGCAGTACTTC.

By frequency in the sample, this clonotype is medium-sized. This beta chain turned up in a library designed for alpha chains; as an off-target read, its abundance says little. This sequence joins TRBV11-2 and TRBJ2-3; TRBD2 matches 9 bases. CDR3 size: 16 residues. Germline assignment: CDR1 SGHAT and CDR2 FQNNGV. The trim removed 5 bases at V and 1 base at J, leaving 7 bases unmatched. CDR3 sequence reads: CASSIIAGVRTDTQYF. The DNA for the CDR3 is TGTGCCAGCAGCATCATAGCGGGAGTGCGCACAGATACGCAGTATTTT. The variable domain in full, completed from reference TRBV11-2 and TRBJ2-3, reads EAGVAQSPRYKIIEKRQSVAFWCNPISGHATLYWYQQILGQGPKLLIQFQNNGVVDDSQLPKDRFSAERLKGVDSTLKIQPAKLEDSAVYLCASSIIAGVRTDTQYFGPGTRLTVL.

This clonotype came up a few times. The library was built for alpha chains, so this beta chain is an off-target read and its size means little. The CDR3 DNA is TGTGCCAGCAGCCAGGGGTACTATGGCTACACCTTC. This gives the protein CASSQGYYGYTF. This chain links TRBV7-9 with TRBJ1-2; TRBD1 is a possible D gene (6 bases). V was cut by 5 bases and J by 3 bases, with 7 bases left in between. The germline V gene has CDR1 SEHNR and CDR2 FQNEAQ (reference sequence). This CDR3 is built from 12 residues.

With respect to this clonotype: This beta chain is off target for a library built for alpha chains, so its abundance means little. The gene calls are TRBV2 and TRBJ2-1; 13 positions agree with TRBD2. The junction had 9 bases not matched to a gene; V was cut back by 4 bases and J by 15 bases. Germline loops: CDR1 SNHLY, CDR2 FYNNEI. The CDR3 consists of 14 residues. CDR3 in DNA: TGTGCCAGCAGTGGAAGCACTAGCGGGAGGGCCTGGTTCTTC. Protein product: CASSGSTSGRAWFF.

This clonotype is labeled medium-sized. The size of this beta chain means little, since it is a stray read in a library made for alpha chains. The chain couples TRBV3-1 to TRBJ1-1; D perhaps matches TRBD1 (5 bases). Germline V CDR1 and CDR2: LGHDT, YNNKEL (reference sequence). This CDR3 region has 13 residues. Between the trimmed V and J ends, which lost 2 bases and 7 bases, there was a span of 11 bases. DNA of the CDR3: TGTGCCAGCAGCCAAATAGGGGCGCTTGAAGCTTTCTTT. Translation gives CASSQIGALEAFF.

This clonotype ranks as medium-sized. The library was designed around alpha chains, so this beta chain is a stray read whose abundance carries little weight. The chain couples TRBV18 to TRBJ2-5, with D unclear. Trimming stripped 3 bases from V and 4 bases from J, with 6 bases between. Germline V lookup: CDR1 KGHSH, CDR2 LQKENI. The CDR3 runs to 12 residues. The CDR3 sequence: CASSPRRETQYF. The CDR3 nucleotides read TGTGCCAGCTCACCTCGCCGAGAGACCCAGTACTTC.

This clonotype has a count of ten or more. In a library made to pick up alpha chains, this beta chain is a stray read with a size that means little. This chain uses TRBV12-3 or TRBV12-4 with TRBJ2-2; TRBD2 matches at 11 bases. The CDR3 runs 17 residues. V shed 4 bases, J shed 4 bases, and the junction held 8 bases outside the gene matches. This CDR3 reads CASSSRLAGSRTGELFF. In nucleotides, the CDR3 is TGTGCCAGCAGTTCACGACTAGCGGGATCGCGCACCGGGGAGCTGTTTTTT.

By sample share, this clonotype is medium-sized. This beta chain is an unintended read in a library built for alpha chains; its size means little. The J gene is TRBJ2-7, the V gene TRBV28; TRBD1 agrees at 9 bases. In germline, CDR1 is MDHEN, CDR2 SYDVKM. CDR3 length: 15 residues. Trimming cost V 5 bases and J 0 bases; bases outside gene matches: 5. The CDR3 here is CASSLGTGSSYEQYF. In DNA form, the CDR3 reads TGTGCCAGCAGTCTGGGGACAGGGAGCTCCTACGAGCAGTACTTC.

This clonotype was found many times. This beta chain represents an off-target read in a library built for alpha chains; its size is of limited meaning. The chain uses TRBV7-8 and TRBJ2-1; D perhaps matches TRBD2 (5 bases). The CDR3 spans 15 residues. Deletions cut 5 bases from V and 1 base from J, with 12 bases between. Looked up from germline, CDR1 is SGHVS and CDR2 is FQNEAQ. In DNA, the CDR3 is TGTGCCAGCAGCCCCCAACGAGGGTCCTACAATGAGCAGTTCTTC. It translates to CASSPQRGSYNEQFF.